The 9 T cell receptor beta chains below all came from one sample that was sequenced in a study of identical twins (dated by TCRdb to 2015 to 2016). Receptor libraries were prepared by 5' RACE. Sequencing used an Illumina HiSeq 2000. Using fastp trimming at Q25 and MiXCR clonotype assembly, TCRdb reanalyzed the public sequencing data and kept in-frame beta chains. Rows matching on CDR3 protein sequence are summarized as one entry with the most common DNA and genes. The table for this sample lists about 890,000 distinct CDR3 sequences; about 12% of them were counted only once. Around 1.5% of the sample goes to the ten largest clones. These same data were also listed under a study on yellow fever vaccine responses in identical twins.

Sequenced sample: PBMCs. Receptors originate from a woman aged 18 to 35 in good health.

This clonotype was observed a few times. The J gene is TRBJ2-3, the V gene TRBV7-8, with 11 positions matching TRBD2. CDR3 length: 15 amino acids. Germline lookup yields CDR1 SGHVS and CDR2 FQNEAQ. With 5 bases clipped from V and 11 bases from J, the junction kept 12 bases outside the gene matches. CDR3 nucleotide sequence: TGTGCCAGCAGCCCCGGGGCTGGACTAGCGGGTGGGCAGTATTTT. Protein product: CASSPGAGLAGGQYF.

This clonotype was recorded many times. The chain is built from TRBV12-3 or TRBV12-4 and TRBJ2-5; D not certain. The CDR3 is 14 amino acids. V was shortened by 3 bases and J by 1 base, with 9 bases between the two germline ends. CDR3 coding DNA: TGTGCCAGCAGTTTGTGGGCAGTCCAAGAGACCCAGTACTTC. Translation: CASSLWAVQETQYF.

In DNA, the CDR3 is TGTGCCAGCAGTGAGTGGGGGGCGCCTGCATTTGTCTATGGCTACACCTTC. Residues: CASSEWGAPAFVYGYTF. The chain joins TRBV6-1 to TRBJ1-2; D is possibly TRBD1 (6 bases). Germline lookup yields CDR1 MNHNS and CDR2 SASEGT. The V and J ends lost 3 bases and 4 bases respectively, with 21 bases between them. This CDR3 is 17 amino acids long.

The rearrangement uses TRBV3-1 and TRBJ1-1, with a possible D match to TRBD1 (6 bases). This CDR3 comprises 16 residues. From germline, CDR1 is LGHDT and CDR2 YNNKEL (reference sequence). Trimming removed 0 bases from V and 3 bases from J, with 14 bases in between. The CDR3 coding sequence is TGTGCCAGCAGCCAAGATGGGGTAACAGGGTACACTGAAGCTTTCTTT. Its translation: CASSQDGVTGYTEAFF.

The chain is built from TRBV27 and TRBJ2-7, with D possibly being TRBD1 or TRBD2 (6 bases each). Germline lookup yields CDR1 MNHEY and CDR2 SMNVEV (reference sequence). This CDR3 is built from 13 residues. V was clipped by 5 bases and J by 0 bases, with 8 bases between them. CDR3 loop: CASSPGASYEQYV. The CDR3 DNA is TGTGCCAGCAGTCCGGGGGCCTCCTACGAGCAGTACGTC.

Written as DNA, the CDR3 is TGTGCCAGCAGCCCTATTAGGGGGTCTATCGGGGAGCTGTTTTTT. Its translation: CASSPIRGSIGELFF. The chain has TRBV28 and TRBJ2-2; TRBD1 might be the D (6 bases). Germline CDR1 MDHEN, CDR2 SYDVKM. Trimming stripped 6 bases from V and 7 bases from J, with 18 bases between. CDR3 length: 15 amino acids.

The chain carries TRBV4-1 and TRBJ2-5; TRBD1 matches 9 bases. In germline, CDR1 is MGHRA, CDR2 YSYEKL. There are 17 residues in the CDR3. With V trimmed by 0 bases and J by 5 bases, 10 bases remained unmatched. The CDR3 region has the DNA TGCGCCAGCAGCCAAGACCTCAGGACAGGGGTATGGGAGACCCAGTACTTC. It translates to CASSQDLRTGVWETQYF.

The V gene is TRBV20-1, the J gene TRBJ2-7, with D possibly matching TRBD1 (6 bases). V lost 3 bases to trimming and J lost 5 bases, with 11 bases between them. Germline V CDR1 and CDR2: DFQATT, SNEGSKA (reference sequence). There are 12 residues in the CDR3. CDR3 in amino acids: CSASRDKHEQYV. In nucleotides, the CDR3 is TGCAGTGCTAGCAGGGACAAACACGAGCAGTACGTC.

The J gene is TRBJ2-5, the V gene TRBV29-1; 12 bases map to TRBD2. Germline V CDR1 and CDR2: SQVTM, ANQGSEA. V lost 6 bases to trimming and J lost 9 bases; unmatched junction nucleotides: 8. The CDR3 has 13 residues. The CDR3 DNA reads TGCAGCGTCGACGGACTAGCGGGACCCGCCCAGTACTTC. Amino acid sequence: CSVDGLAGPAQYF.